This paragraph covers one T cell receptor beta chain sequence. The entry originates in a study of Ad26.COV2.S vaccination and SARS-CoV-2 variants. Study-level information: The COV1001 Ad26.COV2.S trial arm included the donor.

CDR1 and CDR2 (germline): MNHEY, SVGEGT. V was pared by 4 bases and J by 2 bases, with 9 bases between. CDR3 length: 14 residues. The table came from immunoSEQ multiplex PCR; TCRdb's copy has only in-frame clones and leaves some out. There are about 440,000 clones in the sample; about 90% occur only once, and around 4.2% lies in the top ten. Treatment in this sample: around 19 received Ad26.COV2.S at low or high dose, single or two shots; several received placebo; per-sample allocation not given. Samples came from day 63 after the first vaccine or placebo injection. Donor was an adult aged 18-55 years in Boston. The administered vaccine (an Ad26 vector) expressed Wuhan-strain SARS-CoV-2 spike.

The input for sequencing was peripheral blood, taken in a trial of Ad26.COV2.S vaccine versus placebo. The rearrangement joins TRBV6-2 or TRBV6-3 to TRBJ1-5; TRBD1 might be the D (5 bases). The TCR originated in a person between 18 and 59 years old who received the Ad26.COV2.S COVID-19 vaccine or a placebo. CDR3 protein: CASSFRGGNQPQHF. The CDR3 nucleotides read TGTGCCAGCAGTTTTAGGGGAGGCAATCAGCCCCAGCATTTT.